This T cell receptor beta chain came from a study of molecular identifiers for immune sequencing clone quantification. Germline lookup yields CDR1 SEHNR and CDR2 FQNEAQ (reference sequence). V lost 1 base and J 6 bases, leaving 9 bases between the germline ends. CDR3 length: 14 residues. The sample holds many counts of this clonotype. From the PCR reads, TCRdb called clonotypes with MiXCR, one entry per CDR3 protein. The sample includes tens of thousands of distinct CDR3 sequences, less than 20% of them seen just once. The gene calls are TRBV7-9 and TRBJ2-2, with no clear D. The clonotype comes from a human donor in good health. Some libraries in this study had Jurkat cell RNA spiked in. The specimen was naive CD8+ T cells from blood, with Jurkat cell RNA spiked in. Subset defined: FACS-sorted CD8+CD4-CCR7+CD45RA+ naive T cells. The DNA for the CDR3 is TGTGCCAGCAGCTTAGTTACTCAAGCCGGGGAGCTGTTTTTT. This gives the protein CASSLVTQAGELFF.